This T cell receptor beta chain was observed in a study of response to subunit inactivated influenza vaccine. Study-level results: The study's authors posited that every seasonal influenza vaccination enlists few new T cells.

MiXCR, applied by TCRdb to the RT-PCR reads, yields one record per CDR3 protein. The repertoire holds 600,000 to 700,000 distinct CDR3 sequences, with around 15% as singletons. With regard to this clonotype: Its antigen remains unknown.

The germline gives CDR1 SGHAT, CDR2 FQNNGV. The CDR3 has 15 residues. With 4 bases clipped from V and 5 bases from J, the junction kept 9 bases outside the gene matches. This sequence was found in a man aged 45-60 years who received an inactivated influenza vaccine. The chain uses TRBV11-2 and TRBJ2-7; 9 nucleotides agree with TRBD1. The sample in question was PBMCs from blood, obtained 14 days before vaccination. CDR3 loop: CASSSPHRGQNEQYF. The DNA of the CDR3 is TGTGCCAGCAGCTCCCCCCACAGGGGGCAAAACGAGCAGTACTTC. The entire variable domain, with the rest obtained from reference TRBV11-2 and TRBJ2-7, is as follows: EAGVAQSPRYKIIEKRQSVAFWCNPISGHATLYWYQQILGQGPKLLIQFQNNGVVDDSQLPKDRFSAERLKGVDSTLKIQPAKLEDSAVYLCASSSPHRGQNEQYFGPGTRLTVT.